This TCR beta chain was captured in a study of blood T cell repertoires in COVID-19. J was trimmed by 5 bases and V by 5 bases; bases with no gene match: 10. The CDR3 covers 17 residues. Germline CDR1 and CDR2: ENHRY and SYGVKD. Only in-frame clones appear in the TCRdb table, and some are missing; sequencing was by immunoSEQ multiplex PCR. The sample carries around 70,000 clones, about four fifths recorded once. The TCR was taken from a woman in her 70s with acute or convalescent COVID-19. The chain couples TRBV10-3 to TRBJ2-7; 15 nucleotides line up with TRBD2. Sequenced input: peripheral blood. The CDR3 region is CAISPGLAGGRTDEQYF. As DNA, the CDR3 is TGTGCCATCAGTCCCGGACTAGCGGGAGGGAGGACCGACGAGCAGTACTTC.